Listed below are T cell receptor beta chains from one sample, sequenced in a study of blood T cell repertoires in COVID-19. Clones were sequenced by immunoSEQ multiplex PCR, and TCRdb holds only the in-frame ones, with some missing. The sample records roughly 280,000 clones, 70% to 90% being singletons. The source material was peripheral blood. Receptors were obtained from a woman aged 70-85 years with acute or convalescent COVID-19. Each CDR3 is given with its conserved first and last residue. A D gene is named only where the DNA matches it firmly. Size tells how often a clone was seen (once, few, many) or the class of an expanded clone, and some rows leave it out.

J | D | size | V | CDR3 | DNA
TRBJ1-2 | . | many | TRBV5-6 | CASSLARTAIHGYTF | TGTGCCAGCAGCTTGGCCCGGACAGCAATCCATGGCTACACCTTC
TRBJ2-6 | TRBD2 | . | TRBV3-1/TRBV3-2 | CASSQDRLAGGPGGANVLTF | TGTGCCAGCAGCCAAGATCGACTAGCGGGGGGCCCTGGGGGGGCCAACGTCCTGACTTTC
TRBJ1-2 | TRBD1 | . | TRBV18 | CASSPSRQGEISGYTF | TGTGCCAGCTCACCATCGCGCCAGGGGGAAATCTCTGGCTACACCTTC
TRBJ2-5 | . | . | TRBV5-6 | CASSLAAGQETQYF | TGTGCCAGCAGCTTGGCCGCAGGCCAAGAGACCCAGTACTTC
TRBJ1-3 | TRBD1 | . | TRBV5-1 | CASSSGTAGNTIYF | TGCGCCAGCAGCTCAGGGACAGCAGGAAACACCATATATTTT
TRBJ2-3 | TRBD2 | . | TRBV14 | CASSQVRGTSNLPDTQYF | TGTGCCAGCAGCCAAGTTCGGGGGACTAGCAATCTCCCAGATACGCAGTATTTT
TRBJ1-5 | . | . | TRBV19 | CASSPQGFNQPQHF | TGTGCCAGTAGTCCACAGGGCTTCAATCAGCCCCAGCATTTT
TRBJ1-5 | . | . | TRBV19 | CASTMTGGPGNQPQHF | TGTGCCAGTACCATGACCGGGGGTCCAGGGAATCAGCCCCAGCATTTT
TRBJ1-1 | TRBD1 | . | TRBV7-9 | CASSLALGDSSEAFF | TGTGCCAGCAGCTTAGCGTTAGGGGACAGCTCGGAAGCTTTCTTT
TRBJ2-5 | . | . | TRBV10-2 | CASKESHSQETQYF | TGCGCCAGCAAAGAGTCACATTCACAAGAGACCCAGTACTTC
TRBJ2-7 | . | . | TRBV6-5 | CASSSAGSINYEQYF | TGTGCCAGCAGTTCCGCGGGGTCGATAAACTACGAGCAGTACTTC
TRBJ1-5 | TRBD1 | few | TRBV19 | CASSPGDRGRSNQPQHF | TGTGCCAGTAGTCCGGGGGACAGGGGGCGTAGCAATCAGCCCCAGCATTTT
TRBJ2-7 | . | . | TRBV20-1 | CSASTVEGGAGPYEQYF | TGCAGTGCTAGTACTGTTGAAGGCGGGGCCGGTCCCTACGAGCAGTACTTC
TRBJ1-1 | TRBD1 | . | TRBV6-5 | CASSWTGAFF | TGTGCCAGCAGTTGGACAGGGGCTTTCTTT
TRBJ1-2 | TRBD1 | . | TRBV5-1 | CASRLGQADGYTF | TGCGCCAGCAGACTAGGACAGGCGGATGGCTACACCTTC
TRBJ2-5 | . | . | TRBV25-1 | CASSEGAAAGRWETQYF | TGTGCCAGCAGTGAAGGGGCGGCGGCAGGGAGGTGGGAGACCCAGTACTTC
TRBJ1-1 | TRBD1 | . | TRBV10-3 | CAIRLQGAGTEAFF | TGTGCCATCAGGCTACAGGGGGCAGGCACTGAAGCTTTCTTT
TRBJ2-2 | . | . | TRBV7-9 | CASLLLEGSLSNTGELFF | TGTGCCAGCCTCTTACTAGAGGGATCCCTTTCGAACACCGGGGAGCTGTTTTTT
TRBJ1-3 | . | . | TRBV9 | CASRHGDSGNTIYF | TGTGCCAGCAGACACGGGGACTCTGGAAACACCATATATTTT
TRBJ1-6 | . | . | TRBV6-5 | CASNFREVSSPLHF | TGTGCCAGCAATTTCAGGGAGGTGAGCTCACCCCTCCACTTT
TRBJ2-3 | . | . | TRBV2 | CASSELVSTDTQYF | TGTGCCAGCAGTGAACTAGTGAGCACAGATACGCAGTATTTT
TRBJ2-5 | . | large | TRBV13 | CASSLRGWEYQETQYF | TGTGCCAGCAGCTTAAGGGGGTGGGAGTACCAAGAGACCCAGTACTTC
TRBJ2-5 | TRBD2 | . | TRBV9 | CASSPRDYRQETQYF | TGTGCCAGCAGCCCTCGGGACTATCGACAAGAGACCCAGTACTTC
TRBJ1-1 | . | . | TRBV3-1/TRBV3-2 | CASSQGVGSEAFF | TGTGCCAGCAGCCAAGGCGTGGGCTCTGAAGCTTTCTTT
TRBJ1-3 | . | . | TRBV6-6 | CASRTGGSGNTIYF | TGTGCCAGCAGGACTGGGGGGTCTGGAAACACCATATATTTT
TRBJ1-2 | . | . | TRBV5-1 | CASSLLATNYGYTF | TGCGCCAGCAGCTTGCTTGCTACTAACTATGGCTACACCTTC
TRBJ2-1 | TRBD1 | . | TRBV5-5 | CASRPGQGAYNEQFF | TGTGCCAGCAGGCCGGGACAGGGGGCGTACAATGAGCAGTTCTTC
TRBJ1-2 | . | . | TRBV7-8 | CAGRGVDGYTF | TGTGCCGGGAGGGGGGTCGATGGCTACACCTTC
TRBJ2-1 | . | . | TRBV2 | CAASGAALGSEQFF | TGTGCCGCCAGTGGGGCAGCCCTGGGGAGTGAGCAGTTCTTC
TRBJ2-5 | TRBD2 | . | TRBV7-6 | CASSPDPGGRATQYF | TGTGCCAGCAGCCCGGACCCGGGGGGGCGGGCGACCCAGTACTTC
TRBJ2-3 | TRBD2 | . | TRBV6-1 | CASSQAGGPDTQYF | TGTGCCAGCAGTCAAGCGGGGGGGCCGGATACGCAGTATTTT
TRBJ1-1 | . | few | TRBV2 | CASSDPGTEAFF | TGTGCCAGCAGTGACCCAGGGACTGAAGCTTTCTTT
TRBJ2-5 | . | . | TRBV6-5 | CASSSREGETQYF | TGTGCCAGCAGTTCCCGGGAAGGAGAGACCCAGTACTTC
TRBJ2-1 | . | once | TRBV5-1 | CASSFTRSEQFF | TGCGCCAGCAGCTTTACCCGCAGTGAGCAGTTCTTC
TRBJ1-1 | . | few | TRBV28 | CASKASTGTEAFF | TGTGCCAGCAAGGCCTCCACGGGCACTGAAGCTTTCTTT
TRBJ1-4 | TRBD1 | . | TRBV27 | CATADRGREKLFF | TGTGCCACAGCCGACAGGGGGCGTGAAAAACTGTTTTTT
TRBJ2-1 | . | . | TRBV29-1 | CSSVGRSSYNEQFF | TGCAGCTCCGTTGGCAGAAGCTCCTACAATGAGCAGTTCTTC
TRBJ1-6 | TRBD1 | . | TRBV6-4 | CASSPQGAHSPLHF | TGTGCCAGCAGTCCACAGGGGGCTCATTCACCCCTCCACTTT
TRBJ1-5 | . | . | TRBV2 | CASSEGAYRQPQHF | TGTGCCAGCAGTGAGGGGGCGTATCGTCAGCCCCAGCATTTT
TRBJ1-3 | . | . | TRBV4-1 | CASSQGGRGSGNTIYF | TGCGCCAGCAGCCAAGGAGGCAGAGGGTCTGGAAACACCATATATTTT
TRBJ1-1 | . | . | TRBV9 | CASSVGGTSAEAFF | TGTGCCAGCAGCGTAGGTGGGACATCCGCTGAAGCTTTCTTT
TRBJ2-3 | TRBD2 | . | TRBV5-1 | CASSLHGGGAVESTDTQYF | TGCGCCAGCAGCTTGCACGGCGGGGGGGCTGTAGAGTCCACAGATACGCAGTATTTT
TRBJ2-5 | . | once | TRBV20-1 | CSASRGQETQYF | TGCAGTGCTAGTAGGGGCCAAGAGACCCAGTACTTC
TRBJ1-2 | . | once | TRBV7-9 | CASSLGRDYGYTF | TGTGCCAGCAGCTTAGGGCGGGACTATGGCTACACCTTC
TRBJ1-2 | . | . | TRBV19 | CASSHRSLGHGYTF | TGTGCCAGTAGCCACCGTAGTTTGGGCCATGGCTACACCTTC
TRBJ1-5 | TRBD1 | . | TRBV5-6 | CASSVRDRGYVQPQHF | TGTGCCAGCAGCGTCAGGGACAGGGGATACGTTCAGCCCCAGCATTTT
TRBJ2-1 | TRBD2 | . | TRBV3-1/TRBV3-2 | CASSPGTSGGNEQFF | TGTGCCAGCAGCCCCGGGACTAGCGGCGGGAATGAGCAGTTCTTC
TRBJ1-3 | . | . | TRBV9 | CASSPSEGQLGTIYF | TGTGCCAGCAGCCCATCCGAAGGACAGCTTGGGACCATATATTTT
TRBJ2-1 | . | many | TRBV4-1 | CASSQDRGAREFF | TGCGCCAGCAGCCAAGACCGTGGGGCCCGAGAGTTCTTC
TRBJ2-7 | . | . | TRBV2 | CASSVEGRSYEQYF | TGTGCCAGCAGTGTCGAGGGCAGGTCCTACGAGCAGTACTTC
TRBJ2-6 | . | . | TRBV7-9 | CASSLMLTSPFSGANVLTF | TGTGCCAGCAGCTTAATGCTTACTTCACCCTTCTCTGGGGCCAACGTCCTGACTTTC
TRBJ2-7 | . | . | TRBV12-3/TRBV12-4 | CASSFSGNYEQYF | TGTGCCAGCAGTTTCTCGGGGAACTACGAGCAGTACTTC
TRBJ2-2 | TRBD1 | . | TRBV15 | CATSRGDRDTGELFF | TGTGCCACCAGCAGAGGGGACAGGGACACCGGGGAGCTGTTTTTT
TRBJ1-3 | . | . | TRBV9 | CASSSLQGLGNTIYF | TGTGCCAGCAGCTCACTGCAGGGGTTAGGAAACACCATATATTTT